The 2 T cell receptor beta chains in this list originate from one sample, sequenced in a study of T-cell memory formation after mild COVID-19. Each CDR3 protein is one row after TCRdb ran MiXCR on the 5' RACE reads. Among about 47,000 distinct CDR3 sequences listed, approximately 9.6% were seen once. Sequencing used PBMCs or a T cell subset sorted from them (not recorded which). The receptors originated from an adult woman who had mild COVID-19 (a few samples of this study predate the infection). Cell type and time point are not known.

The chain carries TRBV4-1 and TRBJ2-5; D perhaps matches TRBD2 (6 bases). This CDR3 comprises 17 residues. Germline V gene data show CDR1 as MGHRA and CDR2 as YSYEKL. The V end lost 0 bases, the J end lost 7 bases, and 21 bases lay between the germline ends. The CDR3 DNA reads TGCGCCAGCAGCCAAGATTGGCAGGAGGGCCGGGAAGGGACCCAGTACTTC. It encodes CASSQDWQEGREGTQYF.

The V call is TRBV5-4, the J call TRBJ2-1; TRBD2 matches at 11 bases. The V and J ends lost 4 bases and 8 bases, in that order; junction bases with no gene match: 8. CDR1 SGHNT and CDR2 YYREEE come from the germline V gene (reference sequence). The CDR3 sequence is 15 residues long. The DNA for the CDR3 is TGTGCCAGCAGCCGGGGACTAGCGGAGGGGGATGAGCAGTTCTTC. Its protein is CASSRGLAEGDEQFF.